This note documents a single T cell receptor (beta chain) sequence. The antigen remains unidentified. TCRdb's table, derived via immunoSEQ multiplex PCR, lists solely in-frame clones and lacks some. Among around 55,000 clones listed, approximately 86% were seen once. This sample is drawn from a study of OX40 agonist ivuxolimab in advanced cancers. Study-level background: Ivuxolimab, an antibody acting as an agonist of OX40 (CD134), was used to treat patients. Overall study results and limits: Undetermined was the antigen specificity of the expanded peripheral T cells.

Germline V gives CDR1 KGHSH, CDR2 LQKENI. CDR3 size: 16 residues. V was trimmed by 2 bases and J by 2 bases, leaving 12 bases between them. The clonotype comes from an adult with an advanced solid tumor such as melanoma, head and neck, liver or kidney cancer. Material: CD4+ or CD8+ T cells sorted from blood, obtained in a trial of the OX40 agonist ivuxolimab. V gene TRBV18 combines with J gene TRBJ2-2, with a weak D call TRBD1 (6 bases). CDR3 sequence (DNA): TGTGCCAGCTCACCAAGGACAGAACGCAACACCGGGGAGCTGTTTTTT. Residues: CASSPRTERNTGELFF.